The entry below describes one T cell receptor (beta chain). Its antigen is not known. TCRdb reprocessed the 5' RACE reads and stores each CDR3 protein as one record, lacking DNA. In all, the sample yields 150,000 to 200,000 distinct CDR3 sequences. This specimen belongs to a study of monozygotic twins with inflammatory bowel disease. Points from the study as a whole: IBD patients share fewer clonotypes with other people than healthy twins do, especially with disease activity. Among IBD patients, TCRbeta diversity (inverse Simpson) was lower than in healthy co-twins.

Isolation of total RNA was performed on whole blood, with no prior T cell sorting. The CDR3 contains 14 residues. CDR1 and CDR2 (germline): SGHRS, YFSETQ. The receptor was derived from a human donor with ulcerative colitis or Crohn's disease, or a healthy co-twin of an affected twin (not recorded which). The specimen sequenced was blood. The chain recombines TRBV5-1 with TRBJ2-1. This CDR3 is CASSLGTAKGEQFF. The full variable domain, its missing parts supplied by reference TRBV5-1 and TRBJ2-1, is KAGVTQTPRYLIKTRGQQVTLSCSPISGHRSVSWYQQTPGQGLQFLFEYFSETQRNKGNFPGRFSGRQFSNSRSEMNVSTLELGDSALYLCASSLGTAKGEQFFGPGTRLTVL.